This is a list of T cell receptor beta chains from one sample in a study of cytomegalovirus exposure and HLA in healthy donors. Sequencing was performed with immunoSEQ multiplex PCR; in TCRdb, only in-frame clones are kept and a portion is missing. The sample includes over 150,000 clones, 75% to 85% of them seen just once. Material: PBMCs. The receptors were gathered from a male donor in good health and CMV-seropositive. CDR3s leave out the opening cysteine and the closing phenylalanine or tryptophan. A D gene is named only where the DNA matches it firmly.

TRBV7-9	.	TRBJ1-1	ASSLVRGLSTEAF
TRBV13	.	TRBJ1-5	ASSLGLQNQPQH
TRBV2	.	TRBJ1-6	ASREGMNSPLH
TRBV2	.	TRBJ1-5	ASSESSRNQPQH
TRBV18	.	TRBJ2-5	ASSSQADQETQY
TRBV18	.	TRBJ1-1	ASSLGQMNTEAF
TRBV5-1	TRBD2	TRBJ2-1	ASSPGGSGANNEQF
TRBV1	.	TRBJ2-1	TSSHPISRFSYNEQF
TRBV28	.	TRBJ2-7	ASSSSNAGGPTYEQY
TRBV27	.	TRBJ1-5	ASSLLSNSAQH
TRBV4-1	.	TRBJ1-1	ASSQEFRVNTEAF
TRBV4-2	.	TRBJ2-4	ASSQGASSLGNIQY
TRBV6-5	.	TRBJ2-5	ASSYGRLSQETQY
TRBV5-1	.	TRBJ1-1	ASTPRTSNTEAF
TRBV27	.	TRBJ2-1	ASSLDGGAYEQF
TRBV27	TRBD1	TRBJ1-1	ASSEDRGRTEAF
TRBV7-2	TRBD2	TRBJ2-5	ASSLVGLAGGGETQY
TRBV7-9	.	TRBJ2-1	ASSLGREYNEQF
TRBV27	.	TRBJ2-5	ASSLSGRGTQY
TRBV6-5	.	TRBJ1-1	ASRQGMTTEAF
TRBV7-9	.	TRBJ1-1	ASSLVSGMNTEAF
TRBV19	.	TRBJ2-6	ASIPRDSGANVLT
TRBV15	.	TRBJ2-7	ATSAQMGVSIGEQY
TRBV29-1	.	TRBJ2-1	SVGESYNEQF
TRBV30	.	TRBJ2-5	AWSGALETQY
TRBV5-1	TRBD1	TRBJ2-2	ASRTGGAGELF
TRBV7-8	.	TRBJ2-7	ASSLASGRRNQGYEQY
TRBV10-1	TRBD2	TRBJ2-3	ASSEWGTSGSTDTQY
TRBV2	TRBD2	TRBJ2-3	ASSSRDYLLTDTQY